The rows below give T cell receptor beta chains drawn from one sample of a study of blood T cell repertoires in COVID-19. Data came from immunoSEQ multiplex PCR; TCRdb stores just in-frame clones and leaves some out. The sample lists roughly 140,000 clones; roughly 85% were seen once. The sample taken for sequencing was peripheral blood. The receptors here all came from a man in his forties or fifties with acute or convalescent COVID-19. Each CDR3 is given without its conserved first and last residue.

V gene: TRBV5-8; CDR3 length: 14; CDR3 protein: ASSISLRLHNQPQH
V gene: TRBV28; CDR3 length: 12; CDR3 protein: ASSSGQLRNDEY
V gene: TRBV6-6; CDR3 length: 14; CDR3 protein: ASSLHPEVGTGELF
V gene: TRBV18; CDR3 length: 10; CDR3 protein: ASSPFREEAF
V gene: TRBV9; CDR3 length: 10; CDR3 protein: ASSPSVGELF
V gene: TRBV6-5; CDR3 length: 13; CDR3 protein: ASSYWRENNNEQF
V gene: TRBV11-2; CDR3 length: 12; CDR3 protein: ASSLGDSSYEQY
V gene: TRBV30; CDR3 length: 11; CDR3 protein: AWTRQERYGYT
V gene: TRBV2; CDR3 length: 11; CDR3 protein: AISGGNSYEQY
V gene: TRBV18; CDR3 length: 13; CDR3 protein: ASSPQGPENSPLH
V gene: TRBV7-2; CDR3 length: 15; CDR3 protein: ASSSAALQGSDYGYT
V gene: TRBV6-6; CDR3 length: 11; CDR3 protein: AAGTSTNEKLF
V gene: TRBV24-1; CDR3 length: 16; CDR3 protein: ATSDSSGRAPRGDTQY
V gene: TRBV21-1; CDR3 length: 18; CDR3 protein: ASSKVGPRSPEVTHNEQF
V gene: TRBV27; CDR3 length: 15; CDR3 protein: ASSTFSRPGAAYEQY
V gene: TRBV9; CDR3 length: 13; CDR3 protein: ASSRVGGRTYEQY
V gene: TRBV18; CDR3 length: 13; CDR3 protein: ASSERQGTEETQY
V gene: TRBV6-5; CDR3 length: 10; CDR3 protein: ASSYAGGEAF
V gene: TRBV10-3; CDR3 length: 12; CDR3 protein: AIRQGAGDTEAF
V gene: TRBV27; CDR3 length: 14; CDR3 protein: ASSSYTGTANEKLF
V gene: TRBV5-5; CDR3 length: 12; CDR3 protein: ASSLQGHSPEAF
V gene: TRBV29-1; CDR3 length: 11; CDR3 protein: SAAGTGGDTQY
V gene: TRBV20-1; CDR3 length: 8; CDR3 protein: SAIRERAF
V gene: TRBV28; CDR3 length: 12; CDR3 protein: ASRTTGGFNEQF
V gene: TRBV6-4; CDR3 length: 13; CDR3 protein: ASSDPGRGTHGYT
V gene: TRBV27; CDR3 length: 11; CDR3 protein: ASSLWAGTEAF
V gene: TRBV3-1/TRBV3-2; CDR3 length: 12; CDR3 protein: ASSLTSANTEAF
V gene: TRBV9; CDR3 length: 12; CDR3 protein: ASSVSGLDNEQF
V gene: TRBV21-1; CDR3 length: 12; CDR3 protein: ASRPARVNTEAF
V gene: TRBV5-3; CDR3 length: 12; CDR3 protein: ARSLVRGTTEAF
V gene: TRBV6-6; CDR3 length: 12; CDR3 protein: ASSLGQGWGEQY
V gene: TRBV7-3; CDR3 length: 13; CDR3 protein: ASSLTGRAEETQY
V gene: TRBV19; CDR3 length: 13; CDR3 protein: ASTGGDTSGNTIY
V gene: TRBV12-3/TRBV12-4; CDR3 length: 11; CDR3 protein: ASSHLALDEQY
V gene: TRBV4-1; CDR3 length: 11; CDR3 protein: ASSPTGETEAF
V gene: TRBV10-1; CDR3 length: 10; CDR3 protein: ASRGASTEAF
V gene: TRBV29-1; CDR3 length: 11; CDR3 protein: SVARGLNTEAF
V gene: TRBV24-1; CDR3 length: 15; CDR3 protein: ATSERPGLAGTDTQY
V gene: TRBV6-5; CDR3 length: 11; CDR3 protein: ASSKQGNTEAF
V gene: TRBV12-5; CDR3 length: 16; CDR3 protein: ASGFQNSRTYSGNTIY
V gene: TRBV20-1; CDR3 length: 9; CDR3 protein: SAKDRYEQY
V gene: TRBV5-1; CDR3 length: 12; CDR3 protein: ASSPDGINYGYT
V gene: TRBV27; CDR3 length: 10; CDR3 protein: ASSRDTGELF
V gene: TRBV28; CDR3 length: 12; CDR3 protein: ASRNRGPYNEQF
V gene: TRBV11-3; CDR3 length: 11; CDR3 protein: ASSAGQYNEQF
V gene: TRBV5-1; CDR3 length: 13; CDR3 protein: ASSYGTSGTDTQY
V gene: TRBV7-8; CDR3 length: 13; CDR3 protein: ASSLVSNSNQPQH
V gene: TRBV10-3; CDR3 length: 11; CDR3 protein: AAGDPGRGGYT
V gene: TRBV15; CDR3 length: 13; CDR3 protein: ATSRVPSGVYEQY
V gene: TRBV7-3; CDR3 length: 12; CDR3 protein: ASSPSGGWGEQY
V gene: TRBV10-1; CDR3 length: 18; CDR3 protein: ASSRRTQPSGRANTGELF
V gene: TRBV30; CDR3 length: 13; CDR3 protein: AWSVRRFSYNEQF
V gene: TRBV7-8; CDR3 length: 14; CDR3 protein: ASSSPHSGPTYEQY
V gene: TRBV6-5; CDR3 length: 13; CDR3 protein: ASSYSGTGRYEQY
V gene: TRBV14; CDR3 length: 13; CDR3 protein: ASSRETGGGSPLH